Listed below are T cell receptor beta chains from one sample, sequenced in a study of T cell responses to AZD1222 COVID-19 vaccine. The data were produced by immunoSEQ multiplex PCR, yet TCRdb's version contains in-frame clones alone and is incomplete. In the table there are about 110,000 clones, about 94% of which are singletons. The specimen was peripheral blood, collected 28 days after the second AZD1222 dose. The receptor source for this set is an adult who received the AZD1222 COVID-19 vaccine. CDR3s include the opening cysteine and the closing phenylalanine or tryptophan. D genes are given only for firm matches. For some rows the clone size is stated as once, few or many, or as a class when expanded; others skip it.

V gene	J gene	clone size	D gene	CDR3 protein	CDR3 DNA
TRBV19	TRBJ1-5	.	.	CASSMRGFDSNQPQHF	TGTGCCAGTAGTATGAGGGGATTTGATAGCAATCAGCCCCAGCATTTT
TRBV18	TRBJ1-1	.	TRBD1	CASSLLGQGYHTEAFF	TGTGCCAGCTCACTCCTGGGACAGGGGTATCACACTGAAGCTTTCTTT
TRBV5-1	TRBJ1-3	.	.	CASRYDTFSGNTIYF	TGCGCCAGCCGTTACGACACTTTCTCTGGAAACACCATATATTTT
TRBV10-2	TRBJ2-5	.	TRBD2	CASSIAGGLETQYF	TGCGCCAGCAGTATAGCGGGGGGGCTGGAGACCCAGTACTTC
TRBV12-3/TRBV12-4	TRBJ2-1	.	.	CASSPLNEQFF	TGTGCCAGCAGCCCTCTCAATGAGCAGTTCTTC
TRBV6-5	TRBJ1-2	.	.	CASSYLGNYGYTF	TGTGCCAGCAGTTATCTAGGGAACTATGGCTACACCTTC
TRBV7-9	TRBJ2-1	.	.	CASSSLRAHYNEQFF	TGTGCCAGCAGCTCATTGAGGGCCCACTACAATGAGCAGTTCTTC
TRBV7-6	TRBJ2-2	.	.	CASSLVQVSTGELFF	TGTGCCAGCAGCTTAGTCCAGGTTTCCACCGGGGAGCTGTTTTTT
TRBV28	TRBJ1-3	.	.	CASRRGPGNTIYF	TGTGCCAGCCGCCGGGGCCCAGGAAACACCATATATTTT
TRBV4-1	TRBJ2-1	.	TRBD1	CASSFGQGSYNEQFF	TGCGCCAGCAGCTTCGGACAGGGGTCCTACAATGAGCAGTTCTTC
TRBV18	TRBJ2-3	once	.	CASSMAESTDTQYF	TGTGCCAGCTCGATGGCAGAAAGCACAGATACGCAGTATTTT
TRBV2	TRBJ1-4	.	.	CASSEQGLTNEKLFF	TGTGCCAGCAGTGAACAGGGCTTAACTAATGAAAAACTGTTTTTT
TRBV18	TRBJ2-7	.	.	CASSLTGKVGEQYF	TGTGCCAGCTCATTAACAGGGAAGGTAGGCGAGCAGTACTTC
TRBV29-1	TRBJ2-1	.	.	CSVATGGRFF	TGCAGCGTTGCCACCGGGGGAAGGTTCTTC
TRBV6-1	TRBJ1-1	.	.	CASSERAQTEAFF	TGTGCCAGCAGTGAAAGGGCCCAGACTGAAGCTTTCTTT
TRBV15	TRBJ1-6	.	TRBD1	CATSRDLNVGTGDSPLHF	TGTGCCACCAGCAGAGATTTAAACGTTGGGACAGGAGATTCACCCCTCCACTTT
TRBV5-5	TRBJ1-6	.	.	CASVPGDRFNSPLHF	TGTGCCAGCGTGCCGGGGGACCGGTTCAATTCACCCCTCCACTTT
TRBV29-1	TRBJ1-4	.	TRBD1	CSGVGQGAGKLFF	TGCAGCGGTGTCGGACAGGGGGCGGGAAAACTGTTTTTT
TRBV19	TRBJ2-1	.	.	CASSMNTYNEQFF	TGTGCCAGTAGTATGAACACTTACAATGAGCAGTTCTTC
TRBV10-3	TRBJ2-7	.	TRBD1	CAAEGTGGLYEQYF	TGTGCCGCCGAAGGGACAGGGGGCTTATACGAGCAGTACTTC
TRBV19	TRBJ2-5	once	.	CASSLSSRAGKTQYF	TGTGCCAGTAGTTTGAGCTCGCGGGCTGGGAAGACCCAGTACTTC
TRBV6-5	TRBJ2-6	.	.	CATSNRRSGANVLTF	TGTGCCACCAGTAACAGGCGCTCTGGGGCCAACGTCCTGACTTTC
TRBV6-5	TRBJ1-6	.	.	CASSYSTEYNSPLHF	TGTGCCAGCAGTTACTCGACAGAGTATAATTCACCCCTCCACTTT
TRBV20-1	TRBJ1-6	.	TRBD1	CSASNRGQVNSPLHF	TGCAGTGCTAGTAACCGGGGACAGGTTAATTCACCCCTCCACTTT
TRBV18	TRBJ2-1	.	.	CASSPPARYNEQFF	TGTGCCAGCTCACCACCGGCCAGATACAATGAGCAGTTCTTC
TRBV10-2	TRBJ2-4	.	TRBD2	CASGSGGLAKNIQYF	TGCGCCAGTGGGTCGGGAGGACTAGCCAAAAACATTCAGTACTTC
TRBV18	TRBJ1-3	.	.	CASSPPGKTSGNTIYF	TGTGCCAGCTCCCCTCCAGGAAAGACTTCTGGAAACACCATATATTTT
TRBV5-1	TRBJ2-1	.	.	CASSLVLGKNEQFF	TGCGCCAGCAGCTTGGTTTTAGGGAAGAATGAGCAGTTCTTC
TRBV19	TRBJ1-1	.	.	CASGPVNTEAFF	TGTGCCTCCGGTCCGGTGAACACTGAAGCTTTCTTT
TRBV5-5	TRBJ1-2	.	TRBD1	CASSSRTGTAFYGYTF	TGTGCCAGCAGCTCCCGGACCGGGACAGCTTTTTATGGCTACACCTTC
TRBV6-5	TRBJ1-4	.	.	CASRQTTNEKLFF	TGTGCCAGCAGACAGACAACTAATGAAAAACTGTTTTTT
TRBV14	TRBJ2-7	.	.	CASSPGDLPYEQYF	TGTGCCAGCAGCCCAGGGGACCTTCCCTACGAGCAGTACTTC
TRBV27	TRBJ1-1	.	.	CASSLQGWYTEAFF	TGTGCCAGCAGTTTACAGGGGTGGTACACTGAAGCTTTCTTT
TRBV19	TRBJ1-2	.	.	CASSTGTLHYGYTF	TGTGCCAGTAGTACTGGGACATTACACTATGGCTACACCTTC
TRBV2	TRBJ2-7	.	.	CASILDRRPPYEQYF	TGTGCCAGCATTCTGGACCGACGCCCGCCCTACGAGCAGTACTTC
TRBV5-6	TRBJ1-1	.	.	CASSGGGGSSYTEAFF	TGTGCCAGCAGCGGAGGGGGTGGAAGCTCCTACACTGAAGCTTTCTTT
TRBV12-5	TRBJ1-4	.	.	CASGLVLGPGTFEKLFF	TGTGCTAGTGGTTTGGTCCTAGGGCCTGGGACTTTTGAAAAACTGTTTTTT
TRBV10-1	TRBJ2-1	.	.	CASSENGLGDEQFF	TGCGCCAGCAGTGAGAACGGTCTAGGGGATGAGCAGTTCTTC
TRBV27	TRBJ2-1	.	TRBD2	CASSSPGLAVGEQFF	TGTGCCAGCAGTTCCCCGGGACTAGCGGTAGGTGAGCAGTTCTTC
TRBV15	TRBJ1-2	.	.	CATSRLTAYGYTF	TGTGCCACCAGCAGATTGACAGCGTATGGCTACACCTTC
TRBV7-9	TRBJ1-6	.	.	CASSFRQANSPLHF	TGTGCCAGCAGCTTCAGGCAGGCTAATTCACCCCTCCACTTT
TRBV12-5	TRBJ1-5	once	TRBD1	CASGFGTGLDQPQHF	TGTGCTAGTGGTTTTGGGACAGGCCTCGATCAGCCCCAGCATTTT